This T cell receptor (beta chain) was sequenced during a study of low-dose radiotherapy and immunotherapy resistance in tumors. TRAV and TRBV primers primed cDNA for both TCRalpha and TCRbeta. Both a constant-region primer and a V-primer adapter served to amplify TCRs across approximately 19 PCR cycles. MiXCR was run by TCRdb on the reads, yielding one entry per CDR3 protein. The sample lists under 95,000 distinct CDR3 sequences, 15% to 20% occurring once. This CDR3 region has 13 residues. Germline CDR1 reads SEHNR; CDR2 reads FQNEAQ (reference sequence). As regards this clonotype: A far larger clone is off by one base, so a read error is likely.

Time point here: before trial treatment. Advanced solid tumors without tumor-infiltrating lymphocytes were required for inclusion. This TCR was recovered from a male donor with prostate cancer. The sample here was PBMCs, taken before treatment. The V call is TRBV7-9, the J call TRBJ1-1; tentative D call: TRBD1 (6 bases). In nucleotides, the CDR3 is TGTACCAGCAGTTTAACAGGGCTATCTGAAGCTTTCTTT. It encodes CTSSLTGLSEAFF. The complete variable domain, with remaining parts taken from reference TRBV7-9 and TRBJ1-1, reads DTGVSQNPRHKITKRGQNVTFRCDPISEHNRLYWYRQTLGQGPEFLTYFQNEAQLEKSRLLSDRFSAERPKGSFSTLEIQRTEQGDSAMYLCTSSLTGLSEAFFGQGTRLTVV.